This passage covers 20 T cell receptor beta chains from one sample sequenced in a study of CD8 T cells in ankylosing spondylitis. Each CDR3 protein gets one entry after TCRdb re-called the 5' RACE reads with MiXCR. The data contain 50,000 to 70,000 distinct CDR3 sequences, about 6.2% of them singletons. The source material was synovial fluid, either unsorted or a sorted T cell fraction (not recorded which). Receptor source: a male donor with ankylosing spondylitis.

This clonotype has more than one count but fewer than ten. CDR3 DNA sequence: TGTGCCAGCAGCTTTCGGCCCGGTGGAACGGGAGGGTACAATGAGCAGTTCTTC. Residues: CASSFRPGGTGGYNEQFF. The chain is built from TRBV11-2 and TRBJ2-1, with 8 bases lining up with TRBD2. CDR3 length: 18 residues. Germline CDR1 is SGHAT and CDR2 is FQNNGV. Trimming removed 3 bases from V and 4 bases from J; junction bases left unmatched: 14.

This clonotype was seen a handful of times. The chain links TRBV20-1 to TRBJ2-7; 7 positions agree with TRBD2. Germline V gene lookup returns CDR1 DFQATT and CDR2 SNEGSKA (reference sequence). The V gene end was trimmed by 3 bases and the J gene end by 6 bases; junction bases not matched to a gene: 5. This CDR3 comprises 12 residues. The CDR3 nucleotides read TGCAGTGCTAGCTCTAGCGGCTCCGAGCAGTACTTC. This encodes CSASSSGSEQYF.

The sample holds many counts of this clonotype. The rearrangement joins TRBV5-1 to TRBJ2-3; TRBD2 agrees at 10 bases. V trimming: 0 bases; J trimming: 9 bases; junction bases outside the gene matches: 1. The germline V gene encodes CDR1 SGHRS and CDR2 YFSETQ. The CDR3 consists of 13 residues. The CDR3 reads CASSLAAGGTQYF. The CDR3 DNA reads TGCGCCAGCAGCTTGGCAGCGGGAGGGACGCAGTATTTT.

This clonotype was detected many times. The chain uses TRBV7-3 and TRBJ2-1, with TRBD2 identical over 9 bases. This CDR3 is 18 amino acids long. The V gene's germline CDR1 is SGHTA and CDR2 FQGTGA. V was pared by 3 bases and J by 0 bases, with 9 bases of the junction left unmatched. For the CDR3, the DNA is TGTGCCAGCAGCTTCCAGGGGGGTAGCGGGAGCTCCTACAATGAGCAGTTCTTC. It is translated as CASSFQGGSGSSYNEQFF. Variable domain in full (rest from reference TRBV7-3 and TRBJ2-1): GAGVSQTPSNKVTEKGKYVELRCDPISGHTALYWYRQSLGQGPEFLIYFQGTGAADDSGLPNDRFFAVRPEGSVSTLKIQRTERGDSAVYLCASSFQGGSGSSYNEQFFGPGTRLTVL.

This clonotype was detected ten times or more. The J gene is TRBJ2-5, the V gene TRBV7-9, with D perhaps assigned TRBD1 or TRBD2 (6 bases each). Germline lookup yields CDR1 SEHNR and CDR2 FQNEAQ (reference sequence). V lost 2 bases to trimming and J lost 4 bases, with 17 bases between them. The CDR3 consists of 16 residues. The CDR3 region has the DNA TGTGCCAGCAGCTTACCGACGGGGGCAAGGCTAGAGACCCAGTACTTC. Its protein is CASSLPTGARLETQYF.

The rearrangement joins TRBV9 to TRBJ2-7, with D possibly matching TRBD2 (5 bases). Trimming cost V 1 base and J 1 base, with 15 bases left between them. The CDR3 is 16 amino acids. Germline CDR1 and CDR2: SGDLS and YYNGEE. The CDR3 sequence: CASSVSGSEGSYEQYF. CDR3 nucleotide sequence: TGTGCCAGCAGCGTATCGGGTTCTGAGGGATCCTACGAGCAGTACTTC.

This clonotype was found a few times. The V gene is TRBV18, the J gene TRBJ1-5, with D maybe TRBD1 (5 bases). The ends were cut back, 4 bases at V and 0 bases at J, with 7 bases in the middle. Germline V gene sequence: CDR1 KGHSH, CDR2 LQKENI. The CDR3 extends over 14 amino acids. The CDR3 DNA is TGTGCCAGCTCACGGGACCTTAGCAATCAGCCCCAGCATTTT. It codes for CASSRDLSNQPQHF.

Many counts were recorded for this clonotype. The chain uses TRBV7-2 and TRBJ2-1; no clear D. This CDR3 is built from 12 residues. Germline CDR1 reads SGHTA; CDR2 reads FQGNSA. The ends were cut back, 0 bases at V and 12 bases at J, with 9 bases in the middle. CDR3 nucleotide sequence: TGTGCCAGCAGCTTAGCGGGCCCTGCGCAGTTCTTC. Translation gives CASSLAGPAQFF.

This clonotype has a handful of counts. This chain uses TRBV7-6 with TRBJ2-7, with a possible D match to TRBD1 (6 bases). Trimming removed 4 bases at V and 0 bases at J, with 13 bases between. Per germline, CDR1 SGHVS and CDR2 FNYEAQ. The CDR3 totals 15 residues. CDR3 amino acids: CASSYYQGRSYEQYF. In DNA form, the CDR3 reads TGTGCCAGCAGCTACTATCAGGGGCGCTCCTACGAGCAGTACTTC.

This clonotype was counted many times. The chain combines TRBV15 with TRBJ2-1; a weak D match, TRBD2 (6 bases). Germline CDR1 LNHNV, CDR2 YYDKDF (reference sequence). Trimming stripped 2 bases from V and 5 bases from J, with 13 bases between. The CDR3 covers 15 residues. CDR3 DNA sequence: TGTGCCACCAGCAGACTGTCGGGAGTCGACAATGAGCAGTTCTTC. Translation gives CATSRLSGVDNEQFF.

This clonotype was seen ten or more times. The chain joins TRBV7-7 to TRBJ2-1; 8 bases agree with TRBD1. CDR1 and CDR2 (germline): SSHAT, FNYEAQ (reference sequence). This CDR3 has 15 residues. After removal of 5 bases from V and 8 bases from J, the junction contained 11 bases not matched to a gene. CDR3 amino acids: CASSPAPGQAHEQFF. CDR3 coding DNA: TGTGCCAGCAGCCCCGCCCCGGGACAGGCCCATGAGCAGTTCTTC.

This clonotype was recorded at least ten times. The rearrangement uses TRBV11-1 and TRBJ1-3; D gene uncertain. This CDR3 has 12 amino acids. Per germline, CDR1 SGHAT and CDR2 FQDESV (reference sequence). Trimming removed 3 bases at V and 0 bases at J, with 0 bases between. The CDR3 protein is CASSFSGNTIYF. The CDR3 DNA reads TGTGCCAGCAGCTTCTCTGGAAACACCATATATTTT.

This clonotype appeared many times. The chain carries TRBV29-1 and TRBJ2-5; unclear D gene. The germline V gene encodes CDR1 SQVTM and CDR2 ANQGSEA. Deletions cut 7 bases from V and 10 bases from J, with 16 bases between. The CDR3 length is 11 residues. The CDR3 DNA reads TGCAGCGCCCGACATCCTGTGGACCAGTACTTC. This codes for CSARHPVDQYF.

There are many counts of this clonotype. The chain couples TRBV29-1 to TRBJ2-3; 12 nucleotides align to TRBD2. J gave up 4 bases and V 5 bases, and 10 bases lay outside the gene matches. Looked up from germline, CDR1 is SQVTM and CDR2 is ANQGSEA. The CDR3 runs 16 residues. The DNA of the CDR3 is TGCAGCGTTCTCCTCGCACTAGCGGGAGGCCCAGATACGCAGTATTTT. Protein: CSVLLALAGGPDTQYF.

This clonotype was observed a few times. The genes are TRBV10-3 and TRBJ2-7, with D unclear. The CDR3 length is 14 residues. Germline CDR1 reads ENHRY; CDR2 reads SYGVKD. The V gene lost 10 bases and the J gene lost 3 bases, with 19 bases spanning the gap. The CDR3 is CATAAEPNNYEQYF. Written as DNA, the CDR3 is TGTGCCACCGCGGCCGAACCCAACAACTACGAGCAGTACTTC.

This clonotype was observed at least ten times. V and J are TRBV12-3 or TRBV12-4 and TRBJ2-7; the D is unclear. CDR3 length: 12 residues. Between the trimmed V and J ends, which lost 1 base and 6 bases, there was a span of 7 bases. CDR3 in amino acids: CASSLGVGEQYF. The CDR3 coding sequence is TGTGCCAGCAGTTTAGGAGTTGGCGAGCAGTACTTC.

This clonotype occurred many times. The rearrangement links TRBV6-6 to TRBJ2-7; D is unresolved. V lost 5 bases and J lost 5, with 10 bases in between. Germline V CDR1 and CDR2: MNHNY, SVGAGI (reference sequence). The CDR3 contains 12 residues. This chain's CDR3 is CASSDRRDEQYF. DNA for the CDR3: TGTGCCAGCAGTGACCGTAGGGACGAGCAGTACTTC.

V and J are TRBV3-1 and TRBJ2-5; possibly TRBD2 for D (6 bases). Trimming took 4 bases from V and 3 from J, leaving 9 bases between them. The CDR3 length is 13 residues. Germline CDR1 reads LGHDT; CDR2 reads YNNKEL (reference sequence). The chain's CDR3 is CASSRGGEETQYF. For the CDR3, the DNA is TGTGCCAGCAGCCGAGGAGGGGAAGAGACCCAGTACTTC.

This clonotype has more than one count but fewer than ten. The missing conserved phenylalanine or tryptophan at the end of this CDR3 makes a read error likely. The chain combines TRBV28 with TRBJ1-4, with a possible D match to TRBD1 (5 bases). The CDR3 has 14 residues. V lost 5 bases to trimming and J lost 8 bases, with 15 bases between them. Germline CDR1 is MDHEN and CDR2 is SYDVKM. The CDR3 DNA is TGTGCCAGCAGTACGAGCCGGGGGATCGAAAAACTGTTTCTT. This encodes CASSTSRGIEKLFL.

V and J are TRBV27 and TRBJ1-5; 7 bases are a match to TRBD1. The V gene's germline CDR1 is MNHEY and CDR2 SMNVEV (reference sequence). The CDR3 spans 15 residues. Losses at the gene ends were 7 bases for V and 5 bases for J; bases not matched to a gene: 11. The CDR3 here is CASKPTTGNHQPQHF. The CDR3 nucleotides are TGTGCCAGCAAACCAACGACAGGGAATCATCAGCCCCAGCATTTT.